This entry features one TCR beta chain sequence. TCRdb's copy holds only in-frame clones and misses some; the assay was immunoSEQ multiplex PCR. Counted here are 200,000 to 300,000 clones, approximately 95% occurring once; the ten biggest clones make up roughly 0.5%. This specimen comes from a study of T cell responses to AZD1222 COVID-19 vaccine. Germline CDR1 KGHSH, CDR2 LQKENI. CDR3 length equals 14 residues. The V end lost 2 bases, the J end lost 2 bases, and 7 bases lay between the germline ends. Sample: peripheral blood, taken on day 0 of AZD1222 vaccination. The receptor's source is an adult in good health. The genes are TRBV18 and TRBJ1-5; unclear D gene. CDR3 nucleotides: TGTGCCAGCTCACCAGGGATGGGCAATCAGCCCCAGCATTTT. Encoded protein: CASSPGMGNQPQHF.